The 21 T cell receptor beta chains below were found in one sample sequenced in a study of CD8 T cells in ankylosing spondylitis. Study-level results: Roughly eight highly homologous variants made up a TCR beta motif that seemed to typify ankylosing spondylitis blood.

For these receptors, no antigen is known. TCRdb redid the calling of the 5' RACE reads with MiXCR, one entry per CDR3 protein. Of 470,000 or so distinct CDR3 sequences in the sample, about 25% are singletons; the top ten hold 0.89%. The sequencing sample was made of blood, either unsorted or a sorted T cell fraction (not recorded which). The receptors here all came from a male donor with ankylosing spondylitis.

This clonotype has at least ten counts. The V call is TRBV5-6, the J call TRBJ2-1; D may be TRBD2 (7 bases). CDR3 length equals 14 residues. V dropped 0 bases and J dropped 6 bases, with 10 bases sitting between them. The germline V gene has CDR1 SGHDT and CDR2 YYEEEE. CDR3 in amino acids: CASSLAGGLNEQFF. CDR3 nucleotide sequence: TGTGCCAGCAGCTTGGCCGGGGGGCTCAATGAGCAGTTCTTC.

The chain carries TRBV20-1 and TRBJ2-1, with a tentative D call TRBD2 (6 bases). Per germline, CDR1 DFQATT and CDR2 SNEGSKA (reference sequence). This CDR3 has 14 amino acids. Trimming left V 2 bases short and J 5 bases short, with 13 bases between. CDR3 DNA: TGCAGTGCTAGACTAGCGAGAGGAAACAATGAGCAGTTCTTC. Translation gives CSARLARGNNEQFF.

The rearrangement joins TRBV18 to TRBJ1-2; no clear D. V shed 0 bases and J shed 7 bases, with 12 bases lying between them. The CDR3 is 14 amino acids. Germline V gives CDR1 KGHSH, CDR2 LQKENI. The CDR3 nucleotides read TGTGCCAGCTCACCACCCTTTTCGGGAAGTGGCTACACCTTC. This encodes CASSPPFSGSGYTF.

There are a few counts of this clonotype. V gene TRBV11-2 combines with J gene TRBJ2-1; D is ambiguous. V dropped 5 bases and J dropped 6 bases, with 11 bases sitting between them. Germline assignment: CDR1 SGHAT and CDR2 FQNNGV. The CDR3 consists of 13 residues. The CDR3 DNA follows: TGTGCCAGCAGCCTGAGTCCTACCAATGAGCAGTTCTTC. Encoded protein: CASSLSPTNEQFF.

This clonotype was found a few times. The rearrangement links TRBV5-1 to TRBJ1-1; D is unresolved. CDR3 size: 13 residues. Trimming removed 0 bases from V and 11 bases from J, with 14 bases in between. From germline, CDR1 is SGHRS and CDR2 YFSETQ. CDR3 region: CASSLDRGKGAFF. The CDR3 region has the DNA TGCGCCAGCAGCTTGGATCGGGGAAAGGGTGCTTTCTTT.

V is TRBV12-3 or TRBV12-4 and J is TRBJ1-1; no firm D call. The CDR3 loop spans 13 amino acids. The V end lost 6 bases, the J end lost 11 bases, and 19 bases lay between the germline ends. The CDR3, as DNA: TGTGCCAGCAGCCGAAATACCCTAACCCCTGCTTTCTTT. Its translation is CASSRNTLTPAFF.

This clonotype has only a few counts. The chain combines TRBV12-3 or TRBV12-4 with TRBJ2-7, with a possible D match to TRBD2 (6 bases). Trimming pared 6 bases from V and 3 bases from J, leaving 12 bases between. This CDR3 contains 13 residues. CDR3 in amino acids: CASSRGLGYEQYV. The CDR3 DNA reads TGTGCCAGCAGCCGGGGACTCGGCTACGAGCAGTACGTC.

This clonotype was counted ten times or more. This chain connects TRBV5-1 to TRBJ2-3, with 7 bases aligning to TRBD1. The CDR3 is made up of 16 amino acids. CDR1 SGHRS and CDR2 YFSETQ come from the germline V gene. Trimming removed 4 bases from V and 1 base from J; junction bases left unmatched: 9. CDR3 coding DNA: TGCGCCAGCAGCCCCAGCCGGGACAGAGGCACAGATACGCAGTATTTT. It specifies CASSPSRDRGTDTQYF.

The chain combines TRBV20-1 with TRBJ1-5; TRBD1 is a possible D gene (6 bases). The V gene lost 5 bases and the J gene lost 7 bases, with 24 bases spanning the gap. There are 16 residues in the CDR3. The germline V gene has CDR1 DFQATT and CDR2 SNEGSKA (reference sequence). For the CDR3, the DNA is TGCAGTGCTTGGGGTCGGGGGCTGAAACCAATACAGCCCCAGCATTTT. Protein: CSAWGRGLKPIQPQHF.

The chain uses TRBV10-2 and TRBJ2-1; D is possibly TRBD2 (5 bases). Looked up from germline, CDR1 is WSHSY and CDR2 is SAAADI. The CDR3 is 16 amino acids. Trimming shortened V by 0 bases and J by 7 bases, and 16 bases separated the two germline ends. CDR3 DNA sequence: TGCGCCAGCAGTGAGTCGGAGAGGGCCCCCCGGAATGAGCAGTTCTTC. Protein: CASSESERAPRNEQFF.

The J gene is TRBJ2-1, the V gene TRBV3-1, with D perhaps TRBD2 (6 bases). CDR1 and CDR2 from the germline V gene are LGHDT and YNNKEL (reference sequence). The CDR3 has 16 residues. V lost 4 bases and J lost 0, with 13 bases in between. The CDR3 is CASSRLGGASYNEQFF. DNA of the CDR3: TGTGCCAGCAGCCGATTGGGCGGGGCCTCCTACAATGAGCAGTTCTTC.

J is TRBJ1-4 and V is TRBV4-2; D is ambiguous. The CDR3 has 15 residues. The ends were cut back, 1 base at V and 0 bases at J, with 6 bases in the middle. Looked up from germline, CDR1 is LGHNA and CDR2 is YNFKEQ. CDR3 region: CASSQVKATNEKLFF. DNA of the CDR3: TGTGCCAGCAGCCAAGTAAAGGCAACTAATGAAAAACTGTTTTTT.

This sequence joins TRBV7-8 and TRBJ2-2; D is uncertain. The V gene's germline CDR1 is SGHVS and CDR2 FQNEAQ. The CDR3 runs to 18 residues. V lost 5 bases, J lost 0 bases, and 19 bases lay in between. The DNA for the CDR3 is TGTGCCAGCAGCAAAGTTACAAGAGCCTTCGCGAACACCGGGGAGCTGTTTTTT. Amino acid sequence: CASSKVTRAFANTGELFF.

This clonotype has a handful of counts. The chain uses TRBV20-1 and TRBJ2-7; TRBD2 agrees at 9 bases. CDR3 length: 13 residues. Germline V gene sequence: CDR1 DFQATT, CDR2 SNEGSKA (reference sequence). J lost 2 bases, V lost 1 base, and 0 bases had no gene match. CDR3 in amino acids: CSARGLAAYEQYF. The CDR3 nucleotides are TGCAGTGCTAGAGGACTAGCGGCCTACGAGCAGTACTTC.

This clonotype was seen a few times. V and J are TRBV12-3 or TRBV12-4 and TRBJ2-7, with TRBD2 identical over 8 bases. Trimming took 3 bases from V and 5 from J; bases not matched to a gene: 6. The CDR3 runs to 14 residues. The CDR3 bases are TGTGCCAGCAGTTTGGGACTAGTTCGCAACGAGCAGTACTTC. Protein: CASSLGLVRNEQYF.

The genes are TRBV12-3 or TRBV12-4 and TRBJ2-1, with 9 bases lining up with TRBD2. CDR3 length equals 20 residues. The J segment lost 0 bases and the V segment lost 5 bases, leaving 17 bases of the junction unmatched. The CDR3 protein is CASSASGLAGPPSSYNEQFF. The DNA of the CDR3 is TGTGCCAGCAGTGCGTCGGGACTAGCAGGGCCGCCGAGCTCCTACAATGAGCAGTTCTTC.

CDR3 protein: CSAAGGSGANVLTF. Here the CDR3 DNA reads TGCAGTGCTGCAGGGGGCTCTGGGGCCAACGTCCTGACTTTC. The chain joins TRBV20-1 to TRBJ2-6; TRBD1 agrees at 7 bases. This CDR3 comprises 14 residues. Germline CDR1 is DFQATT and CDR2 is SNEGSKA (reference sequence). Trimming removed 5 bases from V and 0 bases from J; junction bases left unmatched: 1.

The chain couples TRBV3-1 to TRBJ2-2; 8 positions agree with TRBD1. The CDR3 extends over 14 amino acids. Germline V gives CDR1 LGHDT, CDR2 YNNKEL (reference sequence). The V segment lost 6 bases and the J segment 4 bases; nucleotides outside the gene matches: 4. The DNA for the CDR3 is TGTGCCAGCAGGCAGGGGGCAGGCACCGGGGAGCTGTTTTTT. Translated: CASRQGAGTGELFF.

This clonotype has more than one count but fewer than ten. This sequence joins TRBV7-2 and TRBJ2-5, with 7 bases fitting TRBD2. The germline V gene has CDR1 SGHTA and CDR2 FQGNSA. V shed 0 bases and J 5 bases; nucleotides not matched to a gene: 9. This CDR3 has 16 residues. For the CDR3, the DNA is TGTGCCAGCAGCTTAGCGGGGACTATAGGGGTGGAGACCCAGTACTTC. Translation: CASSLAGTIGVETQYF.

The chain combines TRBV3-1 with TRBJ2-1; no clear D gene. In germline, CDR1 is LGHDT, CDR2 YNNKEL (reference sequence). The CDR3 loop spans 17 amino acids. V was cut by 4 bases and J by 4 bases, with 20 bases left in between. Here the CDR3 reads CASSRPSKDLSYNEQFF. CDR3 DNA: TGTGCCAGCAGCCGCCCGAGTAAGGACCTCTCTTACAATGAGCAGTTCTTC.

The chain combines TRBV7-2 with TRBJ2-1; 9 bases match TRBD2. The CDR3 spans 15 residues. Germline CDR1 is SGHTA and CDR2 is FQGNSA. V lost 5 bases and J lost 7; bases outside the gene matches: 9. The CDR3 loop reads CASSRSSGNLNEQFF. The CDR3 DNA sequence: TGTGCCAGCAGCAGATCTAGCGGGAATCTTAATGAGCAGTTCTTC.